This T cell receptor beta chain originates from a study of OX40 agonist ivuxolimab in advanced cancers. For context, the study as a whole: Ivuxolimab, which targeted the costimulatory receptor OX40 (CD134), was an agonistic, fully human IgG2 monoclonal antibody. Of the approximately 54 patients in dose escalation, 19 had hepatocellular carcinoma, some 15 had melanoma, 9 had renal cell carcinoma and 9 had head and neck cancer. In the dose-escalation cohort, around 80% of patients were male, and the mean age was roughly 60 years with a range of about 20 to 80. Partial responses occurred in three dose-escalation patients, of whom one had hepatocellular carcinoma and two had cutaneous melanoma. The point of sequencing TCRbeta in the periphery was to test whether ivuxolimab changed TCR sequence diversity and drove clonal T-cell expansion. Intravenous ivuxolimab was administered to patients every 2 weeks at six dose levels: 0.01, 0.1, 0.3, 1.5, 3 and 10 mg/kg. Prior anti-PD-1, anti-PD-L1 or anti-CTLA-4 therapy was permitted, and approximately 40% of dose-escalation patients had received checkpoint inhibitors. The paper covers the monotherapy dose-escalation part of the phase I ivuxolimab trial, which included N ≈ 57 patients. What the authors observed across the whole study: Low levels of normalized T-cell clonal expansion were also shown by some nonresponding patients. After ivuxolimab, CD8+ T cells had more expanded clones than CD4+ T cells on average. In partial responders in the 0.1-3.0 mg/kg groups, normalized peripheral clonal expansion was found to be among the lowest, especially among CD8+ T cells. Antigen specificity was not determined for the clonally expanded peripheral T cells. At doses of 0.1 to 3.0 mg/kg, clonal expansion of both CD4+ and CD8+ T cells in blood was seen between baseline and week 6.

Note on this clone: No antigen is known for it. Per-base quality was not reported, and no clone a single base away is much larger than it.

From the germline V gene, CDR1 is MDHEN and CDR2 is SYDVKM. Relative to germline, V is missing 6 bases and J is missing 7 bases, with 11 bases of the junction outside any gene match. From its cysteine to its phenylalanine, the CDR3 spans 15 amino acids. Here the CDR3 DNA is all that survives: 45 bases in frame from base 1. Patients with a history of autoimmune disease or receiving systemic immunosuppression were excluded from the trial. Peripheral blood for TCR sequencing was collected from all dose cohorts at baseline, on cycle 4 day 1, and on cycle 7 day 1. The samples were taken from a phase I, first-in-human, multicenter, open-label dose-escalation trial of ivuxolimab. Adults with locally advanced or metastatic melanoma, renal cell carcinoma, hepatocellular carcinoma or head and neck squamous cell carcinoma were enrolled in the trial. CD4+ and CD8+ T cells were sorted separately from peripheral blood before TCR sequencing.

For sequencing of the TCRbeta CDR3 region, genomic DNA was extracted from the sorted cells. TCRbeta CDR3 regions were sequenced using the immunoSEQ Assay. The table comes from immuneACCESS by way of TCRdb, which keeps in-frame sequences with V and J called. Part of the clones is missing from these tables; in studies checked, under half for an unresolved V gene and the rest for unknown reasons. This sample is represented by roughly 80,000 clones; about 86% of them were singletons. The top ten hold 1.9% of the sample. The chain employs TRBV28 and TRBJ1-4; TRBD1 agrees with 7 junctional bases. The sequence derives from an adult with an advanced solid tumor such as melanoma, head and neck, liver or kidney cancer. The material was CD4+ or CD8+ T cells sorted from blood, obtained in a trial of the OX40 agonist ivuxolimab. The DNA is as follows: TGTGCCAGCAGCCCAGGGGGGGACCCCTTTGAAAAACTGTTTTTT. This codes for CASSPGGDPFEKLFF.